Listed below are T cell receptor beta chains from one sample, sequenced in a study of blood T cells in healthy people across ages. Using its own MiXCR run on the 5' RACE reads, TCRdb lists one record per CDR3 protein. In the table there are hundreds of thousands of distinct CDR3 sequences, 40% to 50% of which are singletons. Material: blood. The receptors shown here come from a man between 60 and 75 years old in good health. CDR3s include the opening cysteine and the closing phenylalanine or tryptophan. The D gene is left open where the match is weak. Size values are once, few and many counts, or a class for expanded clones, and some rows have none.

>-|TRBJ2-1|TRBV4-1|-
TGCGCCAGCAGCCAAGTGACCACTAGCTCCTACAATGAGCAGTTCTTC
CASSQVTTSSYNEQFF
>-|TRBJ2-3|TRBV12-5|-
TGTGCTAGTGGTTTGCATGGTAGCACAGATACGCAGTATTTT
CASGLHGSTDTQYF
>-|TRBJ2-5|TRBV20-1|-
TGCAGTGCTAAACACCGGGGTGTCCAAGAGACCCAGTACTTC
CSAKHRGVQETQYF
>-|TRBJ1-2|TRBV29-1|-
TGCAGCGTGGGAGGGACGGTCTCTAACTATGGCTACACCTTC
CSVGGTVSNYGYTF
>TRBD2|TRBJ2-7|TRBV5-1|-
TGCGCCAGCAGCTCGGGACTAGCGGGGGGCACCTACGAGCAGTACTTC
CASSSGLAGGTYEQYF
>TRBD1|TRBJ2-5|TRBV3-1|few
TGTGCCAGCAGCCAAAAGGGGGAGCGGACAGGCCAAGAGACCCAGTACTTC
CASSQKGERTGQETQYF
>-|TRBJ1-2|TRBV7-2|few
TGTGCCAGCAGCTTAGTACAGGGACGGGGCTACACCTTC
CASSLVQGRGYTF
>-|TRBJ2-7|TRBV4-1|-
TGCGCCAGCAGCCAAGGCCTACAGGGCTACGAGCAGTACTTC
CASSQGLQGYEQYF
>TRBD2|TRBJ2-7|TRBV3-1|-
TGTGCCAGCAGCCCTGGACGAGCGGGGGTAGGGGAGCGGTACTTC
CASSPGRAGVGERYF
>TRBD2|TRBJ2-1|TRBV4-3|-
TGCGCCAGCAGCCAAATAGCGGGGGGGCAAGGCAATGAGCAGTTCTTC
CASSQIAGGQGNEQFF
>TRBD2|TRBJ2-7|TRBV20-1|few
TGCAGTGCTCCACTGGGGACTAGCGGGGGAGGTCACCGCGAGCAGTACTTC
CSAPLGTSGGGHREQYF
>-|TRBJ2-7|TRBV20-1|-
TGCAGTGCTAGAGATAGGGTTGTTAACTACGAGCAGTACTTC
CSARDRVVNYEQYF
>-|TRBJ2-5|TRBV5-1|-
TGCGCCAGCAGGGCCGGAGCTAATGAGCAGTACTTC
CASRAGANEQYF
>-|TRBJ1-4|TRBV27|-
TGTGCCAGCAGGAACAGCCCTAATGAAAAACTGTTTTTT
CASRNSPNEKLFF
>-|TRBJ2-3|TRBV7-2|-
TGTGCCAGCTCCCCCTGGGCAGATACGCAGTATTTT
CASSPWADTQYF
>-|TRBJ1-2|TRBV29-1|-
TGCAGCGCCCGCGGAGGTGAGACTGGCTACACCTTC
CSARGGETGYTF
>TRBD1|TRBJ2-7|TRBV27|-
TGTGCCAGCAGTTGGACAGGCCGGGCCTATGAGCAGTACTTC
CASSWTGRAYEQYF
>TRBD1|TRBJ1-1|TRBV27|-
TGTGCCAGCAGTCCTCCGGGACAGGGTTGGACTGAAGCTTTCTTT
CASSPPGQGWTEAFF
>-|TRBJ2-5|TRBV24-1|-
TGTGCCACCAGTGATCCCGGGACGGATCGCCAAGGGACCCAGTACTTC
CATSDPGTDRQGTQYF
>-|TRBJ1-1|TRBV18|-
TGCGCCAGCAGCCCAGGGAGGGACACTGAAGCTTTCTTT
CASSPGRDTEAFF
>TRBD1|TRBJ1-2|TRBV19|-
TGTGCCAGTAAACCCGGACAGGGACTTCGCTATGGCTACACCTTC
CASKPGQGLRYGYTF
>-|TRBJ2-1|TRBV11-2|-
TGTGCCAGCAGCGGACTCCTTTACAATGAGCAGTTCTTC
CASSGLLYNEQFF
>TRBD2|TRBJ2-7|TRBV20-1|few
TGCAGTGCTCCCCCAGCGGGGGGGCCCTCCTACGAGCAGTACTTC
CSAPPAGGPSYEQYF
>-|TRBJ1-1|TRBV29-1|-
TGCAGCGCCCAACAAGCGACGTTGAACACTGAAGCTTTCTTT
CSAQQATLNTEAFF
>TRBD1|TRBJ1-6|TRBV5-4|-
TGTGCCAGCAGCTCCGGACAGGACCCAAATTCACCCCTCCACTTT
CASSSGQDPNSPLHF
>TRBD1|TRBJ2-1|TRBV2|few
TGTGCCAGCATGAGGGACAGGGGCTCCTACAATGAGCAGTTCTTC
CASMRDRGSYNEQFF
>-|TRBJ2-7|TRBV5-1|-
TGCGCCAGCAGCGCGAGGTGGGGTCCACACGAGCAGTACTTC
CASSARWGPHEQYF
>-|TRBJ2-5|TRBV15|-
TGTGCCACCAGCAGATCCCGGGTGGAGACCCAGTACTTC
CATSRSRVETQYF
>TRBD1|TRBJ2-7|TRBV20-1|-
TGCAGTGCTAGCCGGGGACAGTCTGGCTACGAGCAGTACTTC
CSASRGQSGYEQYF
>-|TRBJ2-7|TRBV6-6|-
TGTGCCAGCAGTTACTCGCGGGCCGCCTACGAGCAGTACTTC
CASSYSRAAYEQYF
>-|TRBJ1-1|TRBV20-1|-
TGCAGTGCTAGAGAAGGTGGAACTGAAGCTTTCTTT
CSAREGGTEAFF
>-|TRBJ2-3|TRBV6-1|few
TGTGCCAGCAGTGCTCCGGGGCGCCAGGGCCCAGATACGCAGTATTTT
CASSAPGRQGPDTQYF
>TRBD2|TRBJ2-3|TRBV4-3|few
TGCGCCAGCAGCCCTCTTGGGGCTAGCGGGGCGGATACGCAGTATTTT
CASSPLGASGADTQYF
>-|TRBJ2-3|TRBV4-3|few
TGCGCCAGCAGCCAAGAACCGCGGGGAAGCACAGATACGCAGTATTTT
CASSQEPRGSTDTQYF
>-|TRBJ2-5|TRBV20-1|-
TGCAGTGCTAGAGGTTACGCAACCAGGGACAACAGGGAGACCCAGTACTTC
CSARGYATRDNRETQYF
>-|TRBJ2-6|TRBV5-1|-
TGCGCCAGCAGCTCAGGCTCCTCTGGGGCCAACGTCCTGACTTTC
CASSSGSSGANVLTF
>-|TRBJ1-2|TRBV13|many
TGTGCCAGCAGTTTAGGGGAATATGGCTACACCTTC
CASSLGEYGYTF
>TRBD2|TRBJ2-1|TRBV7-9|once
TGTGCCAGCAGCAAAGTAGCGGGGGCGGGCAATGAGCAGTTCTTC
CASSKVAGAGNEQFF
>TRBD2|TRBJ2-3|TRBV27|-
TGTGCCAGCAGACCCCTAGCGGGGGGTAGCACAGATACGCAGTATTTT
CASRPLAGGSTDTQYF
>TRBD1|TRBJ2-5|TRBV12-3/TRBV12-4|-
TGTGCCAGCAGTAACGACAGGGAAGGAGAGACCCAGTACTTC
CASSNDREGETQYF
>-|TRBJ2-7|TRBV12-3/TRBV12-4|few
TGTGCCAGCAGTTATCGGGCCGGAACCAACTACGAGCAGTACTTC
CASSYRAGTNYEQYF
>-|TRBJ1-4|TRBV7-9|few
TGTGCCAGCAGCTTAAGGGACGGCAATGAAAAACTGTTTTTT
CASSLRDGNEKLFF
>-|TRBJ1-4|TRBV6-6|-
TGTGCCAGCAGTTACGGTTCAACTAATGAAAAACTGTTTTTT
CASSYGSTNEKLFF
>TRBD1|TRBJ1-4|TRBV6-1|-
TGTGCCAGCAGTGAATGGACAGGGAAGAGTTACGGTGAAAAACTGTTTTTT
CASSEWTGKSYGEKLFF
>TRBD1|TRBJ2-5|TRBV7-2|-
TGTGCTAGCAGCGCTCGGGACAGACAAGAGACCCAGTACTTC
CASSARDRQETQYF
>-|TRBJ1-2|TRBV18|-
TGTGCCAGCTCACCATCGCCGGAGACTGGCTACACCTTC
CASSPSPETGYTF
>TRBD2|TRBJ2-7|TRBV20-1|few
TGCAGTGCTAGAGATACTAGCGGAGCCTACGAGCAGTACTTC
CSARDTSGAYEQYF
>-|TRBJ1-6|TRBV19|-
TGTGCCAGCCGAGGGGTTCTCAATTCACCCCTCCACTTT
CASRGVLNSPLHF
>-|TRBJ2-7|TRBV9|few
TGTGCCAGCAGCCTGGCGGCGAGCTCCTACGAGCAGTACTTC
CASSLAASSYEQYF
>-|TRBJ1-2|TRBV2|-
TGTGCCAGCAGTGATCACTGGGGTGGCTACACCTTC
CASSDHWGGYTF
>-|TRBJ2-7|TRBV7-9|once
TGTGCCAGCAGCTTGGGAAACACCATCGCGTACGAGCAGTACTTC
CASSLGNTIAYEQYF
>-|TRBJ2-3|TRBV7-2|-
TGTGCCAGCAGCGTGGACGTATACACAGATACGCAGTATTTT
CASSVDVYTDTQYF
>TRBD2|TRBJ2-5|TRBV20-1|few
TGCAGTGTTTCTCGGGGGGTACAAGAGACCCAGTACTTC
CSVSRGVQETQYF
>TRBD1|TRBJ2-7|TRBV28|-
TGTGCCACCAACGTTAAGGGGGCCTCCTACGAGCAGTACTTC
CATNVKGASYEQYF
>-|TRBJ1-6|TRBV20-1|-
TGCAGTGCTAGAGCCTCCGGGACATTTGTCTCACCCCTCCACTTT
CSARASGTFVSPLHF
>-|TRBJ2-1|TRBV10-3|few
TGTGCCATCAGTGATTGGGGCGGCAATGAGCAGTTCTTC
CAISDWGGNEQFF
>-|TRBJ2-1|TRBV4-3|few
TGCGCCAGCAGCCCCCAAGGGCAGGGCCCAAGGAATGAGCAGTTCTTC
CASSPQGQGPRNEQFF
>TRBD2|TRBJ2-2|TRBV6-2/TRBV6-3|-
TGTGCCAGCAACCACGGGACTAGCGGGGGGGTCGACGGGGAGCTGTTTTTT
CASNHGTSGGVDGELFF